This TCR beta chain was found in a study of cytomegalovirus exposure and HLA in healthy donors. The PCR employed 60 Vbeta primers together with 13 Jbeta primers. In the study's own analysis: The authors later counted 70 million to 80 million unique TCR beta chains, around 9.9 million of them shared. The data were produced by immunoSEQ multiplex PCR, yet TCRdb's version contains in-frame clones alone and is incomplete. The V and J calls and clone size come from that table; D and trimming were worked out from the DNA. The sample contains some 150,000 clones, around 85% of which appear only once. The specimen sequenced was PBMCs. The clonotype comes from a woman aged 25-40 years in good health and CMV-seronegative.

This chain's CDR3 is CASSIVGPTSQRLAKNIQYF. In DNA form, the CDR3 reads TGTGCCAGTAGTATAGTTGGACCGACTAGCCAAAGACTAGCCAAAAACATTCAGTACTTC. The chain uses TRBV19 and TRBJ2-4; 7 positions agree with TRBD2. The CDR3 has 20 residues. Per the germline V gene, CDR1 is LNHDA and CDR2 is SQIVND (reference sequence). Trimming at V came to 1 base and at J to 0 bases, leaving 15 bases not matched to a gene.